This T cell receptor beta chain was obtained from a study of beta chain features in type 1 diabetes. Turning to the study itself: Healthy donors resembled patients in age, gender and cell yields. Examined across all samples were around 110 million sorted cells. Findings and limits, study-wide: Sequencing the cDNA could make cells with high TCR expression show up more than they should. Moderate yet significant TCRB CDR3 shortening was seen in Type 1 diabetes patients in all four CD4+ subsets.

This clone was observed a few times. Its antigen remains unidentified. Expressed TCRB transcripts were sequenced after all isolated RNA was converted to cDNA. Produced via immunoSEQ multiplex PCR; TCRdb's table is partial and in-frame only. The table lists about 700,000 clones, 10% to 15% of them singletons. The CDR3 spans 15 residues. Germline assignment: CDR1 SGDLS and CDR2 YYNGEE. The chain employs TRBV9 and TRBJ2-5; D tentatively fits TRBD1 or TRBD2 (5 bases each). The closer fit of TRBJ2-7 to the DNA end suggests the J call may be wrong. The receptor comes from a man aged 18 to 30 with type 1 diabetes. Sequencing was performed on naive CD4+ T cells from blood. CDR3 amino acids: CASSVGAGSSYEQYF. CDR3 bases: TGTGCCAGCAGCGTAGGGGCAGGGAGCTCCTACGAGCAGTACTTC.